This T cell receptor (beta chain) is drawn from a study of identifying expanded T cells in peripheral blood. The length of the CDR3 is 14 residues. J lost 5 bases, V lost 2 bases, and 2 bases had no gene match. Germline assignment: CDR1 SGHRS and CDR2 YFSETQ. Generated by immunoSEQ multiplex PCR, the TCRdb table keeps only in-frame clones and is missing some. The sample holds about 81,000 clones, about four fifths seen once. Collection occurred without any documented infections or immune events in donors. Input material: blood. This receptor was obtained from a person aged 18 to 75 in good health. The chain joins TRBV5-1 to TRBJ1-4, with TRBD1 matching 8 bases. CDR3 protein: CASSFGQGNEKLFF. Written as DNA, the CDR3 is TGCGCCAGCAGCTTTGGACAGGGAAATGAAAAACTGTTTTTT.